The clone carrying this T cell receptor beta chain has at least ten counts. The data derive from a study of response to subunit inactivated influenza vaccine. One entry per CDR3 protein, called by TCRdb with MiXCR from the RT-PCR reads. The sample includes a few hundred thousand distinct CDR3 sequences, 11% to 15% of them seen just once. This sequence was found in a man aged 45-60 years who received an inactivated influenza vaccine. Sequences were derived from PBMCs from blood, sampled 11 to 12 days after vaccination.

For the CDR3, the DNA is TGTGCCAGCAGTAACGGTGGGATCAATCAGCCCCAGCATTTT. It codes for CASSNGGINQPQHF. The V and J genes are TRBV12-3 or TRBV12-4 and TRBJ1-5; D is unresolved. CDR3 length: 14 amino acids. Trimming took 5 bases from V and 3 from J, leaving 11 bases between them.